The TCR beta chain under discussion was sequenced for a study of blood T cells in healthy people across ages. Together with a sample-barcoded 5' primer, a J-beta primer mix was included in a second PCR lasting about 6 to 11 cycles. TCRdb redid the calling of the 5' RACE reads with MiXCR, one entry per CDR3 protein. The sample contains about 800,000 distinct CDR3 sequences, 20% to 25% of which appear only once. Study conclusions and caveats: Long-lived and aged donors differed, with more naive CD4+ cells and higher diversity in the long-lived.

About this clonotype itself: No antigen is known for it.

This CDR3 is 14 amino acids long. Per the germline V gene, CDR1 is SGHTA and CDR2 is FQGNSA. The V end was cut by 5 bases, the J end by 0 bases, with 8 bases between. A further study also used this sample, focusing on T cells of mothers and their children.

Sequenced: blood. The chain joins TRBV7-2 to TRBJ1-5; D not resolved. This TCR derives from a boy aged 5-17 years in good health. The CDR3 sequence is CASSADYSNQPQHF. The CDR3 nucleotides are TGTGCCAGCAGCGCCGACTATAGCAATCAGCCCCAGCATTTT. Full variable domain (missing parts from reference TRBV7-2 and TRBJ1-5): GAGVSQSPSNKVTEKGKDVELRCDPISGHTALYWYRQSLGQGLEFLIYFQGNSAPDKSGLPSDRFSAERTGGSVSTLTIQRTQQEDSAVYLCASSADYSNQPQHFGDGTRLSIL.